What follows are 3 T cell receptor beta chains derived from one specimen sequenced in a study of identifying expanded T cells in peripheral blood. Produced via immunoSEQ multiplex PCR; TCRdb's table is partial and in-frame only. The table has under 150,000 clones, around 88% seen once; the top ten hold roughly 8%. Sequences were obtained from blood. The receptors originated from a person aged 18 to 69 in good health.

This clone was seen only once. CDR3 DNA sequence: TGTGCCAGCTCACTCCAATCTGGTCAATGGGAGCAGTTCTTC. Translation gives CASSLQSGQWEQFF. V is TRBV18 and J is TRBJ2-1, with D unresolved. V was cut by 4 bases and J by 10 bases, with 17 bases left in between. The CDR3 covers 14 residues. CDR1 and CDR2 from the germline V gene are KGHSH and LQKENI.

In its sample, this clone was seen once. V usage is TRBV5-4 and J usage is TRBJ1-3; no clear D gene. CDR1 is SGHNT and CDR2 is YYREEE in the germline V gene (reference sequence). CDR3 length: 15 residues. The V end was cut by 2 bases, the J end by 2 bases, with 11 bases between. In DNA form, the CDR3 reads TGTGCCAGCAGCTTTGGGATAGGCACTGGAAACACCATATATTTT. Residues: CASSFGIGTGNTIYF.

This chain uses TRBV27 with TRBJ2-3, with a weak D call TRBD2 (6 bases). Between the trimmed V and J ends, which lost 5 bases and 5 bases, there was a span of 11 bases. Germline CDR1 is MNHEY and CDR2 is SMNVEV (reference sequence). CDR3 length: 13 amino acids. The DNA of the CDR3 is TGTGCCAGCAGTCGGGACTTGGGAGATACGCAGTATTTT. The encoded protein is CASSRDLGDTQYF.